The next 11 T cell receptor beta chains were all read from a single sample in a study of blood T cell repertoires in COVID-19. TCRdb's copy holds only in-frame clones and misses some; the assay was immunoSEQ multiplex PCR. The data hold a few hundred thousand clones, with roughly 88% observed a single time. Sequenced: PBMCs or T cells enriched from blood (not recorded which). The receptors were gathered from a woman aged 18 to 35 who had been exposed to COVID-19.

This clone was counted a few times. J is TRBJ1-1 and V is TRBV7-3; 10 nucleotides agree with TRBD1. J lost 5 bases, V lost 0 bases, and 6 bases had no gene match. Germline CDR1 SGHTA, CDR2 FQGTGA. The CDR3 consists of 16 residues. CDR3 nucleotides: TGTGCCAGCAGCTTAACGCCTGGACAGGGGGTGACTGAAGCTTTCTTT. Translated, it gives CASSLTPGQGVTEAFF.

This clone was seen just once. CDR3 sequence reads: CASSGTSKSTDTQYF. The CDR3 DNA sequence: TGTGCCAGCAGCGGGACTAGCAAGAGCACAGATACGCAGTATTTT. V gene TRBV21-1 combines with J gene TRBJ2-3; the D call of TRBD2 is as the table states it, not checked on the DNA. TRBV21-1 is shown as a pseudogene. This CDR3 region has 15 residues.

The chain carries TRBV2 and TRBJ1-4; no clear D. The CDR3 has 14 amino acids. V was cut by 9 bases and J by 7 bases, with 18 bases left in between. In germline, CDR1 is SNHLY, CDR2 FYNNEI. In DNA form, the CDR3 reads TGTGCCAGTAGAACAGTGGGTCGCGTTGAAAAACTGTTTTTT. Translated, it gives CASRTVGRVEKLFF.

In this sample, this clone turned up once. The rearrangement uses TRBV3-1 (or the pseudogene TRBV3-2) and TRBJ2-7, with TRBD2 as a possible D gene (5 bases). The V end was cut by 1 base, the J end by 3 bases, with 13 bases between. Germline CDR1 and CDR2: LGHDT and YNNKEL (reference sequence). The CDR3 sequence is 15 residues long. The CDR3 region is CASSQAGELLYEQYF. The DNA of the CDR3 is TGTGCCAGCAGCCAAGCCGGGGAACTCCTCTACGAGCAGTACTTC.

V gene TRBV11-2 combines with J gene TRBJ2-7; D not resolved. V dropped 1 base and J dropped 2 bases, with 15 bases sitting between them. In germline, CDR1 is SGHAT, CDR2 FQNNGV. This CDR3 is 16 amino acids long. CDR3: CASSLVFPGLTYEQYF. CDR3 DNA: TGTGCCAGCAGCTTAGTATTTCCCGGGTTGACCTACGAGCAGTACTTC.

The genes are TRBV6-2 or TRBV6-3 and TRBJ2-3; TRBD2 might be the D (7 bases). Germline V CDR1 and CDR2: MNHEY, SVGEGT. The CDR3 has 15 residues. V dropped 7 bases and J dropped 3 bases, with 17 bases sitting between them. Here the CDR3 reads CASIPWEGTTDTQYF. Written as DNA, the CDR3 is TGTGCCAGCATCCCGTGGGAGGGGACAACAGATACGCAGTATTTT.

CDR3 loop: CASSVAGEREQYF. CDR3 coding DNA: TGTGCCAGCAGCGTAGCGGGAGAGCGCGAGCAGTACTTC. This chain connects TRBV9 to TRBJ2-7; D might be TRBD2 (6 bases). V lost 0 bases, J lost 6 bases, and 10 bases lay in between. CDR3 length: 13 amino acids. Looked up from germline, CDR1 is SGDLS and CDR2 is YYNGEE.

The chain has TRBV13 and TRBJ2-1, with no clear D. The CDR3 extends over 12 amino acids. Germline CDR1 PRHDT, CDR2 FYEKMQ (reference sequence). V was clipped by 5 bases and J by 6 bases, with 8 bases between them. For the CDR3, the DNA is TGTGCCAGCAGCACAAGTTCCAATGAGCAGTTCTTC. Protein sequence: CASSTSSNEQFF. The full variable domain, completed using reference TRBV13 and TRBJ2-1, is AAGVIQSPRHLIKEKRETATLKCYPIPRHDTVYWYQQGPGQDPQFLISFYEKMQSDKGSIPDRFSAQQFSDYHSELNMSSLELGDSALYFCASSTSSNEQFFGPGTRLTVL.

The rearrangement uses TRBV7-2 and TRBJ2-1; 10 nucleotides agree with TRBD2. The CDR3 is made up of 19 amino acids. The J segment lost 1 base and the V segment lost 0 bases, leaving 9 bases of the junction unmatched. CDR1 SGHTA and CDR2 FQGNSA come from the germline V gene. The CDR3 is CASSLARAGGPPSYNEQFF. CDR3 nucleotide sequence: TGTGCCAGCAGCTTAGCGCGAGCGGGAGGGCCTCCTTCCTACAATGAGCAGTTCTTC.

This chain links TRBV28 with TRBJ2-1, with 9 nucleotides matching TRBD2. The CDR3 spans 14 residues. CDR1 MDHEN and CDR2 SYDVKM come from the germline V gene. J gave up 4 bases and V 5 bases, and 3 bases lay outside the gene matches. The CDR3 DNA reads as TGTGCCAGCAGTCTTAGCGGGAGTTACAATGAGCAGTTCTTC. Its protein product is CASSLSGSYNEQFF.

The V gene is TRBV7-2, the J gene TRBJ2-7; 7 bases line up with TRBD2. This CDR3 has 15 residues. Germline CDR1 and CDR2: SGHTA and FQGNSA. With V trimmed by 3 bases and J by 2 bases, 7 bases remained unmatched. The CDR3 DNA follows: TGTGCCAGCAGCTTTAGACTAGCAGGAACCTACGAGCAGTACTTC. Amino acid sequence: CASSFRLAGTYEQYF.